The rows below give T cell receptor beta chains drawn from one sample of a study of T cell responses to AZD1222 COVID-19 vaccine. Method: immunoSEQ multiplex PCR; TCRdb's copy keeps in-frame clones and lacks some. The sample records approximately 130,000 clones, 90% being singletons. This sample comprised peripheral blood, obtained on day 0 of AZD1222 vaccination. The receptors originated from an adult in good health. The CDR3 runs from the conserved cysteine through the conserved F or W. A D gene is named only where the DNA matches it firmly. Not every row has a clone size; where given, it reads once, few, many or a size class.

size	D	V	J	DNA	CDR3
.	TRBD2	TRBV7-9	TRBJ2-3	TGTGCCAGCAGCCCCAGACTAGCGGGCGTCACAGATACGCAGTATTTT	CASSPRLAGVTDTQYF
.	TRBD1	TRBV29-1	TRBJ1-2	TGCAGCGTTGCCCTCGGACAGGGTGGCTATGGCTACACCTTC	CSVALGQGGYGYTF
.	.	TRBV19	TRBJ1-1	TGTGCCAGTAGTATGTTAGGCAACACTGAAGCTTTCTTT	CASSMLGNTEAFF
.	TRBD2	TRBV27	TRBJ2-5	TGTGCCAGCAGTCCCGGGGAGGGAGGCCCACTGAAGACCCAGTACTTC	CASSPGEGGPLKTQYF
.	.	TRBV28	TRBJ2-7	TGTGCCAGCAGTTCCGCCCTGGAGGGAATAAGGTACGAGCAGTACTTC	CASSSALEGIRYEQYF
.	TRBD2	TRBV18	TRBJ2-1	TGTGCCAGCTCACCGACTGCGGCGGGGGGGGGTGAGCAGTTCTTC	CASSPTAAGGGEQFF
.	.	TRBV24-1	TRBJ2-1	TGTGCCACCAGTGATTTTGGCAGGAGCTCCTACAATGAGCAGTTCTTC	CATSDFGRSSYNEQFF
.	.	TRBV7-6	TRBJ1-4	TGTGCCAGCAGCTTTGGGCAGATTAATGAAAAACTGTTTTTT	CASSFGQINEKLFF
.	.	TRBV2	TRBJ2-6	TGTGCCAGCAGCCAACTAGCTGTTGGGGCCAACGTCCTGACTTTC	CASSQLAVGANVLTF
.	.	TRBV5-4	TRBJ2-7	TGTGCCAGCAGCTTTGCGGGAATGTGGGAGCAGTACTTC	CASSFAGMWEQYF
.	.	TRBV7-2	TRBJ2-2	TGTGCCAGCAGCTTAGGACCGGGCCTCAGAACCGGGGAGCTGTTTTTT	CASSLGPGLRTGELFF
.	.	TRBV7-9	TRBJ1-5	TGTGCCAGCAGCTTTATGACGGGGGCGGCGAGCAATCAGCCCCAGCATTTT	CASSFMTGAASNQPQHF
few	.	TRBV7-2	TRBJ2-1	TGTGCCAGCAGCCCTCGCTCCTACAATGAGCAGTTCTTC	CASSPRSYNEQFF
few	.	TRBV6-4	TRBJ2-3	TGTGCCAGCAGTGACTCGGCCACAGATACGCAGTATTTT	CASSDSATDTQYF
.	TRBD1	TRBV19	TRBJ1-2	TGTGCCAGTAGTGTTGACAGGGGCTATTATGGCTACACCTTC	CASSVDRGYYGYTF
.	TRBD2	TRBV11-2	TRBJ2-1	TGTGCCAGCAGCCCTATAGCGGGGGCCTCCAATGAGCAGTTCTTC	CASSPIAGASNEQFF
.	.	TRBV19	TRBJ1-1	TGTGCCAGTAGATCGGTCTGGGAGAACACTGAAGCTTTCTTT	CASRSVWENTEAFF
.	TRBD1	TRBV7-2	TRBJ1-2	TGTGCCAGCAGCTTAGAGCCCACAGGGGGCTTGGGCTACACCTTC	CASSLEPTGGLGYTF
.	TRBD1	TRBV5-5	TRBJ2-7	TGTGCCAGCAGCATCCACCCAAATGACAGGGACTACGAGCAGTACTTC	CASSIHPNDRDYEQYF
.	.	TRBV4-2	TRBJ2-1	TGTGCCAGCAGCCGCAACATAGCGGAGGGCAATGAGCAGTTCTTC	CASSRNIAEGNEQFF
.	TRBD1	TRBV3-1/TRBV3-2	TRBJ1-3	TGTGCCAGCAGCCACCCAAGCTGTGGACAGGCGACTGGAAACACCATATATTTT	CASSHPSCGQATGNTIYF
.	.	TRBV29-1	TRBJ2-1	TGCAGCGTTGCAGGGTTCTCGAGCCCAAATGAGCAGTTCTTC	CSVAGFSSPNEQFF
.	.	TRBV7-2	TRBJ1-3	TGTGCCAGCAGCTTAGCGTCGTCAGCTGGAAACACCATATATTTT	CASSLASSAGNTIYF
.	TRBD1	TRBV19	TRBJ1-4	TGTGCCAGTAGTACAGGGACAGGGAATGAAAAACTGTTTTTT	CASSTGTGNEKLFF
.	.	TRBV27	TRBJ1-2	TGTGCCAGCACTCCGTCCGGGGGTCGCTATGGCTACACCTTC	CASTPSGGRYGYTF
.	.	TRBV7-2	TRBJ1-2	TGTGCCAGCAGCTTAAATCAGGGTCCCTATGGCTACACCTTC	CASSLNQGPYGYTF
.	.	TRBV18	TRBJ1-2	TGTGCCAGCTCCGAGATTTGGGGCAGCCATGGCTACACCTTC	CASSEIWGSHGYTF
.	.	TRBV11-3	TRBJ2-3	TGTGCCAGCAGCTTAGGAGTAGGGGGTACAGATACGCAGTATTTT	CASSLGVGGTDTQYF
.	.	TRBV5-4	TRBJ1-1	TGTGCCAGCAGCTTTGGACGGATGGAGAACACTGAAGCTTTCTTT	CASSFGRMENTEAFF
.	.	TRBV7-8	TRBJ2-1	TGTGCCAGCAGCTTTTACGGGCCAAGGGACAATGAGCAGTTCTTC	CASSFYGPRDNEQFF
.	.	TRBV9	TRBJ2-1	TGTGCCAGCACCCCTGGGGCGGGGAGCTCCTACAATGAGCAGTTCTTC	CASTPGAGSSYNEQFF
.	TRBD1	TRBV5-1	TRBJ1-4	TGCGCCAGCAGCTTGACAGGGGGCGAAGAAAAACTGTTTTTT	CASSLTGGEEKLFF
.	TRBD2	TRBV6-5	TRBJ2-7	TGTGCCAGCAGTCCTTTGAGCGGGAGTACCTACGAGCAGTACTTC	CASSPLSGSTYEQYF
.	.	TRBV5-4	TRBJ1-2	TGTGCCAGCAGGGTACAAGGGGATTGGTATGGCTACACCTTC	CASRVQGDWYGYTF
once	.	TRBV7-9	TRBJ2-2	TGTGCCAGCATCAAGGCAGGGCCAACCACCGGGGAGCTGTTTTTT	CASIKAGPTTGELFF
.	.	TRBV18	TRBJ1-4	TGTGCCAGCTCACCACGCGACAGCCAGAATGAAAAACTGTTTTTT	CASSPRDSQNEKLFF
.	TRBD2	TRBV10-3	TRBJ2-5	TGTGCCATCAGTGGACATAGCGGGAGGGGTGAGACCCAGTACTTC	CAISGHSGRGETQYF
once	.	TRBV30	TRBJ1-6	TGTGCCTGGAGCGGAGGCTTACAGGGCCGCTCCTATAATTCACCCCTCCACTTT	CAWSGGLQGRSYNSPLHF
.	.	TRBV10-3	TRBJ2-3	TGTGCCATCAGTTTCTTTGGCCCAGGGGGGGCAGATACGCAGTATTTT	CAISFFGPGGADTQYF
.	TRBD1	TRBV7-3	TRBJ2-1	TGTGCCAGCAGCTCCCAAACAGGGGTCCACTACAATGAGCAGTTCTTC	CASSSQTGVHYNEQFF
once	.	TRBV27	TRBJ1-1	TGTGCCAGCAGTTTATCGGGGCAGAATGAAGCTTTCTTT	CASSLSGQNEAFF
.	TRBD2	TRBV12-5	TRBJ2-3	TGTGCTAGTGGTCTAATTCCTAGCGGGGGGGCGACAGATACGCAGTATTTT	CASGLIPSGGATDTQYF
once	TRBD2	TRBV5-1	TRBJ2-1	TGCGCCAGCAGCCCGGGGACTAGCGGCCCCCATGAGCAGTTCTTC	CASSPGTSGPHEQFF
.	.	TRBV5-1	TRBJ1-1	TGCGCCAGCAGCTTGCCGGGTAGGACTGAAGCTTTCTTT	CASSLPGRTEAFF
.	.	TRBV6-2/TRBV6-3	TRBJ1-4	TGTGCCAGCAGCGACCTAGCCGGACTCAATGAAAAACTGTTTTTT	CASSDLAGLNEKLFF
.	TRBD2	TRBV7-2	TRBJ2-7	TGTGCCAGCAGCTTAAGATCTGGGGCGGGGGGCCTTTACGAGCAGTACTTC	CASSLRSGAGGLYEQYF
.	.	TRBV15	TRBJ2-5	TGTGCCACCAGTACGGGGGAGACCCAGTACTTC	CATSTGETQYF